This entry concerns a single T cell receptor beta chain. At one of its ends the junction is not consistent with the germline gene, which may arise from a read error. TCRdb independently ran MiXCR on the PCR reads; one entry per CDR3 protein. The repertoire has about 2,600 distinct CDR3 sequences, about 40% of them found once; the top ten carry about 26%. This sample was included in a study of immune characterization of retroperitoneal liposarcoma. Sequenced sample: tumor tissue. This clonotype was obtained from a male donor with retroperitoneal liposarcoma.

CDR3 amino acids: CASSEGGDYQQLF. The CDR3 coding sequence is TGTGCCAGCAGCGAAGGAGGGGACTATCAGCAGTTATTC. This rearrangement joins TRBV7-2 to TRBJ2-1, with 7 bases that match TRBD2. Germline loops: CDR1 SGHTA, CDR2 FQGNSA. The CDR3 sequence is 13 residues long. The entire variable domain, with the rest obtained from reference TRBV7-2 and TRBJ2-1, is as follows: GAGVSQSPSNKVTEKGKDVELRCDPISGHTALYWYRQSLGQGLEFLIYFQGNSAPDKSGLPSDRFSAERTGGSVSTLTIQRTQQEDSAVYLCASSEGGDYQQLFGPGTRLTVL.